The 12 T cell receptor beta chains given below trace back to one sample, sequenced in a study of blood T cell repertoires in COVID-19. Profiled with immunoSEQ multiplex PCR; TCRdb holds only in-frame clones, not every one. The sample includes 75,000 to 100,000 clones, roughly 90% of them seen just once. The source material was peripheral blood. The origin of the receptors is an elderly man with acute or convalescent COVID-19.

V gene TRBV5-4 combines with J gene TRBJ1-2; tentatively, D is TRBD1 (6 bases). CDR1 and CDR2 (germline): SGHNT, YYREEE (reference sequence). Trimming took 2 bases from V and 3 from J, leaving 8 bases between them. This CDR3 comprises 13 residues. CDR3 amino acids: CASSFPGDYGYTF. DNA of the CDR3: TGTGCCAGCAGCTTTCCAGGGGACTATGGCTACACCTTC.

The chain combines TRBV6-5 with TRBJ1-6; no reliable D call. The CDR3 has 16 amino acids. V lost 0 bases and J 11 bases, leaving 17 bases between the germline ends. Germline lookup yields CDR1 MNHEY and CDR2 SVGAGI. Here the CDR3 DNA reads TGTGCCAGCAGTTACTCGACTGCAGCCGTCGGGACACCCCTCCACTTT. Its translation: CASSYSTAAVGTPLHF.

The chain joins TRBV7-6 to TRBJ1-2; a weak D match, TRBD1 (5 bases). Between the trimmed V and J ends, which lost 2 bases and 4 bases, there was a span of 8 bases. The germline gives CDR1 SGHVS, CDR2 FNYEAQ. CDR3 length: 13 amino acids. The DNA for the CDR3 is TGTGCCAGCAGCTTAAGAGACAGCTATGGCTACACCTTC. Its translation: CASSLRDSYGYTF. The whole variable domain, filled in from reference TRBV7-6 and TRBJ1-2, reads GAGVSQSPRYKVTKRGQDVALRCDPISGHVSLYWYRQALGQGPEFLTYFNYEAQQDKSGLPNDRFSAERPEGSISTLTIQRTEQRDSAMYRCASSLRDSYGYTFGSGTRLTVV.

The rearrangement uses TRBV28 and TRBJ1-2; TRBD1 is a possible D gene (6 bases). Trimming removed 6 bases from V and 3 bases from J, with 14 bases in between. This CDR3 contains 14 residues. Germline V CDR1 and CDR2: MDHEN, SYDVKM. CDR3 DNA sequence: TGTGCCAGCAGCCAACAGGGTTCCTACTATGGCTACACCTTC. Translation: CASSQQGSYYGYTF.

The rearrangement uses TRBV5-6 and TRBJ2-2; 8 positions agree with TRBD1. V trimming: 4 bases; J trimming: 3 bases; junction bases outside the gene matches: 8. The CDR3 covers 16 residues. The germline V gene has CDR1 SGHDT and CDR2 YYEEEE. The CDR3 DNA reads as TGTGCCAGCAGCAGATTAGGGACAGGAGACACCGGGGAGCTGTTTTTT. Its translation: CASSRLGTGDTGELFF.

V gene TRBV27 combines with J gene TRBJ2-3; 10 bases map to TRBD2. The CDR3 loop spans 13 amino acids. Losses at the gene ends were 6 bases for V and 6 bases for J; bases not matched to a gene: 3. The V gene's germline CDR1 is MNHEY and CDR2 SMNVEV (reference sequence). CDR3 DNA sequence: TGTGCCAGCAGAAGTAGCGGGAGGGATACGCAGTATTTT. Protein product: CASRSSGRDTQYF.

For the CDR3, the DNA is TGTGCCAGCAGCTTAGGGGGAGGGCCGGGAAATGAGCAGTTCTTC. This sequence encodes CASSLGGGPGNEQFF. The chain links TRBV11-3 to TRBJ2-1; TRBD2 matches 7 bases. Trimming cost V 1 base and J 7 bases; bases outside gene matches: 7. CDR3 length: 15 amino acids. Germline V gene data show CDR1 as SGHNT and CDR2 as YENEEA. The whole variable domain, remainder taken from reference TRBV11-3 and TRBJ2-1, is EAGVVQSPRYKIIEKKQPVAFWCNPISGHNTLYWYLQNLGQGPELLIRYENEEAVDDSQLPKDRFSAERLKGVDSTLKIQPAELGDSAVYLCASSLGGGPGNEQFFGPGTRLTVL.

In the case of this clone: The junction shows a germline mismatch at one end, possibly a read error. V is TRBV13 and J is TRBJ2-1; perhaps TRBD2 as D (6 bases). Germline CDR1 reads PRHDT; CDR2 reads FYEKMQ (reference sequence). The CDR3 is 18 residues long. CDR3 residues: CASSPPPGLSSSYNEQFF. The CDR3 region has the DNA TGTGCTAGCAGCCCCCCGCCCGGACTATCGAGCTCCTACAATGAGCAGTTCTTC.

The table lists this clone with a few counts. V is TRBV3-1 (or the pseudogene TRBV3-2) and J is TRBJ1-5; D unclear. The germline V gene encodes CDR1 LGHDT and CDR2 YNNKEL (reference sequence). This CDR3 is built from 13 residues. Deletions cut 1 base from V and 6 bases from J, with 7 bases between. The DNA for the CDR3 is TGTGCCAGCAGCCAAGGACGGAGTCAGCCCCAGCATTTT. It yields the protein CASSQGRSQPQHF.

The chain employs TRBV12-3 or TRBV12-4 and TRBJ1-2; D ambiguous. The CDR3 has 12 residues. V gave up 3 bases and J gave up 7 bases, with 9 bases separating them. CDR3 amino acids: CASSFGPSGYTF. The DNA of the CDR3 is TGTGCCAGCAGTTTTGGTCCGAGTGGCTACACCTTC.

This chain uses TRBV11-1 with TRBJ2-4; D is perhaps TRBD2 (6 bases). CDR1 is SGHAT, CDR2 FQDESV, per germline (reference sequence). The CDR3 is made up of 14 amino acids. The V gene lost 4 bases and the J gene lost 9 bases, with 16 bases spanning the gap. The CDR3 DNA sequence: TGTGCCAGCAGCTCCCAGTGGAACGGGGGCATTCAGTACTTC. Translating gives CASSSQWNGGIQYF. Using reference TRBV11-1 and TRBJ2-4 for the parts outside the CDR3, the full variable domain is EAEVAQSPRYKITEKSQAVAFWCDPISGHATLYWYRQILGQGPELLVQFQDESVVDDSQLPKDRFSAERLKGVDSTLKIQPAELGDSAMYLCASSSQWNGGIQYFGAGTRLSVL.

This chain connects TRBV2 to TRBJ2-1, with 8 bases lining up with TRBD2. V dropped 5 bases and J dropped 10; count of bases not matched to a gene: 4. The CDR3 has 12 residues. CDR1 and CDR2 from the germline V gene are SNHLY and FYNNEI. CDR3 residues: CASSTGREEQFF. The CDR3 DNA reads TGTGCCAGCAGTACCGGGAGGGAAGAGCAGTTCTTC.